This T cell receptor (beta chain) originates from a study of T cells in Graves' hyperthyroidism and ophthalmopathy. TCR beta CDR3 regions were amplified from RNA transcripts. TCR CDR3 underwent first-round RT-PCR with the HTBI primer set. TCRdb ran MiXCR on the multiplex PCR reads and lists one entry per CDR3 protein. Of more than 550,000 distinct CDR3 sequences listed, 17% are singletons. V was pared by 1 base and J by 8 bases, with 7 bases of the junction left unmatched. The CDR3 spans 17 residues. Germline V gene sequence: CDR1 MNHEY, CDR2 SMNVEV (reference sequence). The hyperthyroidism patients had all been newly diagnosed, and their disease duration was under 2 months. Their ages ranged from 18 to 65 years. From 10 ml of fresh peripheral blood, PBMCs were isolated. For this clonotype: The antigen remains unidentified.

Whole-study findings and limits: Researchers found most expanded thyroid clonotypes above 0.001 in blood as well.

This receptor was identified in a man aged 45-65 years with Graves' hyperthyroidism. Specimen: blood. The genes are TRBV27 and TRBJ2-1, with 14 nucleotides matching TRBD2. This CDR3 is CASSLLGLAGAGDEQFF. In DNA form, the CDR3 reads TGTGCCAGCAGTTTATTGGGACTAGCGGGAGCTGGGGATGAGCAGTTCTTC.